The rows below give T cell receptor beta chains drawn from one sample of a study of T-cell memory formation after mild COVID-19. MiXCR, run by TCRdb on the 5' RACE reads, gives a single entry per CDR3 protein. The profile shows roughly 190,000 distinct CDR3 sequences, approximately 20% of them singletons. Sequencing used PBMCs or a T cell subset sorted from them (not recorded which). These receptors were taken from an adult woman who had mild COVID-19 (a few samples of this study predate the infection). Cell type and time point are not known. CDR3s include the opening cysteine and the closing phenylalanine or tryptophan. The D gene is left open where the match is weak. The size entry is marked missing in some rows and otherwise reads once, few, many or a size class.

CDR3aa: CASSTTSGYSYEQYF
CDR3nt: TGTGCCAGCAGCACGACTAGCGGCTACTCCTACGAGCAGTACTTC
v_gene: TRBV5-5
d_gene: TRBD2
j_gene: TRBJ2-7
abundance: few

CDR3aa: CSARRQDNYGYTF
CDR3nt: TGCAGTGCTAGACGCCAGGACAACTATGGCTACACCTTC
v_gene: TRBV20-1
d_gene: -
j_gene: TRBJ1-2
abundance: few

CDR3aa: CASSHKQRTTDTQYF
CDR3nt: TGTGCCAGCAGCCATAAACAACGAACCACAGATACGCAGTATTTT
v_gene: TRBV14
d_gene: -
j_gene: TRBJ2-3
abundance: -

CDR3aa: CSASPGRGAYGYTF
CDR3nt: TGCAGTGCTAGTCCCGGTCGGGGGGCTTATGGCTACACCTTC
v_gene: TRBV20-1
d_gene: -
j_gene: TRBJ1-2
abundance: -

CDR3aa: CASSPAPDRNQPQHF
CDR3nt: TGTGCCAGTAGTCCCGCACCCGACCGCAATCAGCCCCAGCATTTT
v_gene: TRBV19
d_gene: -
j_gene: TRBJ1-5
abundance: -

CDR3aa: CASSTRTGTGENEQYF
CDR3nt: TGTGCCAGCAGCACCAGGACCGGGACAGGGGAAAACGAGCAGTACTTC
v_gene: TRBV7-8
d_gene: TRBD1
j_gene: TRBJ2-7
abundance: few

CDR3aa: CSARGLIEAFF
CDR3nt: TGCAGTGCTAGAGGACTGATTGAAGCTTTCTTT
v_gene: TRBV20-1
d_gene: -
j_gene: TRBJ1-1
abundance: few

CDR3aa: CASTFGGPTGQGLGRVANTIYF
CDR3nt: TGTGCCAGCACCTTCGGTGGCCCAACGGGACAGGGTCTCGGTAGGGTGGCAAACACCATATATTTT
v_gene: TRBV6-6
d_gene: TRBD1
j_gene: TRBJ1-3
abundance: -

CDR3aa: CASSYGQGVGELFF
CDR3nt: TGTGCCAGCAGTTACGGGCAGGGTGTCGGGGAGCTGTTTTTT
v_gene: TRBV6-5
d_gene: -
j_gene: TRBJ2-2
abundance: -

CDR3aa: CASSPSSGTGADTQYF
CDR3nt: TGCGCCAGCAGCCCGTCCTCCGGGACAGGGGCGGATACGCAGTATTTT
v_gene: TRBV5-1
d_gene: TRBD1
j_gene: TRBJ2-3
abundance: -

CDR3aa: CASSGTGGYYEQYF
CDR3nt: TGTGCCAGCAGTGGGACAGGGGGCTACTACGAGCAGTACTTC
v_gene: TRBV12-3/TRBV12-4
d_gene: TRBD1
j_gene: TRBJ2-7
abundance: many

CDR3aa: CASRTSGYEQYF
CDR3nt: TGTGCCAGCAGGACTAGCGGTTACGAGCAGTACTTC
v_gene: TRBV6-2/TRBV6-3
d_gene: TRBD2
j_gene: TRBJ2-7
abundance: -

CDR3aa: CASRQNRDSATYEQYF
CDR3nt: TGTGCCAGCAGGCAGAACCGGGACAGCGCGACCTACGAGCAGTACTTC
v_gene: TRBV4-2
d_gene: TRBD1
j_gene: TRBJ2-7
abundance: -

CDR3aa: CASSSTGFGNTIYF
CDR3nt: TGTGCCAGCAGCTCGACAGGGTTTGGAAACACCATATATTTT
v_gene: TRBV5-6
d_gene: TRBD1
j_gene: TRBJ1-3
abundance: -

CDR3aa: CSAMTRDVSNQPQHF
CDR3nt: TGCAGTGCCATGACCCGGGACGTTAGCAATCAGCCCCAGCATTTT
v_gene: TRBV20-1
d_gene: -
j_gene: TRBJ1-5
abundance: -

CDR3aa: CSARDATRPPNTDTQYF
CDR3nt: TGCAGTGCTAGAGATGCGACTAGGCCTCCCAACACAGATACGCAGTATTTT
v_gene: TRBV20-1
d_gene: -
j_gene: TRBJ2-3
abundance: many

CDR3aa: CASSLSAGTQEKLFF
CDR3nt: TGTGCCAGCAGTTTATCGGCCGGGACACAAGAAAAACTGTTTTTT
v_gene: TRBV27
d_gene: -
j_gene: TRBJ1-4
abundance: -

CDR3aa: CASSLESETQYF
CDR3nt: TGTGCCAGCAGCCTAGAGAGTGAGACCCAGTACTTC
v_gene: TRBV14
d_gene: -
j_gene: TRBJ2-5
abundance: -

CDR3aa: CASSPTRGLSAQHF
CDR3nt: TGTGCCAGCAGCCCCACGCGTGGGCTGTCGGCCCAGCATTTT
v_gene: TRBV6-6
d_gene: -
j_gene: TRBJ1-5
abundance: few

CDR3aa: CSVLPWGGRITDTQYF
CDR3nt: TGCAGCGTACTCCCTTGGGGCGGGAGGATCACAGATACGCAGTATTTT
v_gene: TRBV29-1
d_gene: TRBD2
j_gene: TRBJ2-3
abundance: -

CDR3aa: CASSLGDGGPTDTQYF
CDR3nt: TGTGCCAGCAGCTTAGGAGACGGGGGGCCCACAGATACGCAGTATTTT
v_gene: TRBV7-9
d_gene: -
j_gene: TRBJ2-3
abundance: -

CDR3aa: CATSPTGYTGELFF
CDR3nt: TGTGCCACCAGTCCTACAGGGTACACCGGGGAGCTGTTTTTT
v_gene: TRBV24-1
d_gene: -
j_gene: TRBJ2-2
abundance: -

CDR3aa: CSVEDSAYEQYF
CDR3nt: TGCAGCGTTGAGGACAGCGCCTACGAGCAGTACTTC
v_gene: TRBV29-1
d_gene: -
j_gene: TRBJ2-7
abundance: many

CDR3aa: CASSKGISNQPQHF
CDR3nt: TGTGCCAGCAGTAAAGGGATTAGCAATCAGCCCCAGCATTTT
v_gene: TRBV2
d_gene: -
j_gene: TRBJ1-5
abundance: few

CDR3aa: CASSIGSGGELFF
CDR3nt: TGTGCCAGTAGTATAGGGTCCGGAGGGGAGCTGTTTTTT
v_gene: TRBV19
d_gene: -
j_gene: TRBJ2-2
abundance: few

CDR3aa: CASSSATQGELQETQYF
CDR3nt: TGTGCCAGCAGTAGCGCAACGCAGGGGGAGCTTCAAGAGACCCAGTACTTC
v_gene: TRBV12-3/TRBV12-4
d_gene: TRBD1
j_gene: TRBJ2-5
abundance: -

CDR3aa: CASSGLYGDTQYF
CDR3nt: TGCGCCAGCAGCGGGCTTTACGGGGATACGCAGTATTTT
v_gene: TRBV5-1
d_gene: -
j_gene: TRBJ2-3
abundance: -

CDR3aa: CASRPPGAYNEQFF
CDR3nt: TGTGCCAGCAGACCTCCGGGAGCATACAATGAGCAGTTCTTC
v_gene: TRBV12-3/TRBV12-4
d_gene: -
j_gene: TRBJ2-1
abundance: -

CDR3aa: CASSLQQGNYGYTF
CDR3nt: TGTGCCAGCAGTTTACAACAGGGGAACTATGGCTACACCTTC
v_gene: TRBV12-3/TRBV12-4
d_gene: TRBD1
j_gene: TRBJ1-2
abundance: few

CDR3aa: CASSFRQAPRENTIYF
CDR3nt: TGTGCCAGCAGCTTTCGACAGGCGCCGAGGGAAAACACCATATATTTT
v_gene: TRBV5-5
d_gene: -
j_gene: TRBJ1-3
abundance: -

CDR3aa: CASSPGRGRRDTQYF
CDR3nt: TGTGCCAGCAGCCCCGGGAGAGGGAGACGAGATACGCAGTATTTT
v_gene: TRBV7-8
d_gene: -
j_gene: TRBJ2-3
abundance: -

CDR3aa: CASRVSANTGELFF
CDR3nt: TGTGCCAGCAGGGTGTCGGCGAACACCGGGGAGCTGTTTTTT
v_gene: TRBV5-6
d_gene: -
j_gene: TRBJ2-2
abundance: -

CDR3aa: CASSPDRAYEKLFF
CDR3nt: TGTGCCAGCTCACCAGACAGAGCCTATGAAAAACTGTTTTTT
v_gene: TRBV18
d_gene: -
j_gene: TRBJ1-4
abundance: few

CDR3aa: CASSSSAGGDTGELFF
CDR3nt: TGCGCCAGCAGCTCTTCAGCGGGGGGAGACACCGGGGAGCTGTTTTTT
v_gene: TRBV5-1
d_gene: TRBD2
j_gene: TRBJ2-2
abundance: many

CDR3aa: CASSSPRAEQFF
CDR3nt: TGTGCCAGCAGTTCCCCTAGAGCTGAGCAGTTCTTC
v_gene: TRBV28
d_gene: -
j_gene: TRBJ2-1
abundance: -

CDR3aa: CASSYVGGTEAFF
CDR3nt: TGCGCCAGCTCCTACGTGGGAGGCACTGAAGCTTTCTTT
v_gene: TRBV5-1
d_gene: -
j_gene: TRBJ1-1
abundance: -

CDR3aa: CATSRDFPGQNLDGPQHF
CDR3nt: TGTGCCACCAGCAGAGATTTCCCGGGACAGAACTTGGATGGGCCCCAGCATTTT
v_gene: TRBV15
d_gene: TRBD1
j_gene: TRBJ1-5
abundance: -

CDR3aa: CAWSVRGQETQYF
CDR3nt: TGTGCCTGGAGTGTACGAGGGCAAGAGACCCAGTACTTC
v_gene: TRBV30
d_gene: -
j_gene: TRBJ2-5
abundance: many

CDR3aa: CASSKKDGTDTQYF
CDR3nt: TGTGCCAGCAGCAAGAAGGACGGCACAGATACGCAGTATTTT
v_gene: TRBV7-6
d_gene: -
j_gene: TRBJ2-3
abundance: few

CDR3aa: CASINGAAEKLFF
CDR3nt: TGTGCCAGCATCAACGGGGCTGCAGAAAAACTGTTTTTT
v_gene: TRBV7-9
d_gene: -
j_gene: TRBJ1-4
abundance: many

CDR3aa: CASSAGLFNTGELFF
CDR3nt: TGTGCCAGCAGCGCGGGACTATTCAACACCGGGGAGCTGTTTTTT
v_gene: TRBV12-3/TRBV12-4
d_gene: TRBD2
j_gene: TRBJ2-2
abundance: many

CDR3aa: CSARDSGGSTEAFF
CDR3nt: TGCAGTGCTAGAGATAGCGGGGGCTCGACTGAAGCTTTCTTT
v_gene: TRBV20-1
d_gene: -
j_gene: TRBJ1-1
abundance: once

CDR3aa: CASSQVTGTVGTQYF
CDR3nt: TGTGCCAGCAGCCAAGTTACAGGGACGGTTGGTACGCAGTATTTT
v_gene: TRBV14
d_gene: -
j_gene: TRBJ2-3
abundance: -

CDR3aa: CASSLDGQGISRAEAFF
CDR3nt: TGCGCCAGCAGCTTGGACGGTCAGGGGATCAGCAGGGCTGAAGCTTTCTTT
v_gene: TRBV5-1
d_gene: -
j_gene: TRBJ1-1
abundance: -

CDR3aa: CASSYSPAGANTGELFF
CDR3nt: TGTGCCAGCAGTTACTCCCCGGCAGGCGCAAACACCGGGGAGCTGTTTTTT
v_gene: TRBV6-5
d_gene: -
j_gene: TRBJ2-2
abundance: -

CDR3aa: CASRGLAGYETQYF
CDR3nt: TGTGCCAGCAGAGGGCTAGCGGGGTATGAGACCCAGTACTTC
v_gene: TRBV2
d_gene: TRBD2
j_gene: TRBJ2-5
abundance: -

CDR3aa: CASSETSVGEAFF
CDR3nt: TGTGCCAGCAGTGAGACCTCCGTCGGAGAAGCTTTCTTT
v_gene: TRBV25-1
d_gene: -
j_gene: TRBJ1-1
abundance: -

CDR3aa: CAISQGDRGSYGYTF
CDR3nt: TGTGCCATCAGCCAAGGGGACAGGGGGTCCTATGGCTACACCTTC
v_gene: TRBV10-3
d_gene: TRBD1
j_gene: TRBJ1-2
abundance: -